This T cell receptor (beta chain) was identified during a study of molecular identifiers for immune sequencing clone quantification. Ten or more counts support this clonotype. Its antigen is unknown. The study's findings and limits: Detectable among roughly 920,000 naive cells, according to reports, was Jurkat TCR RNA spiked in from one cell. Naive cells had under 1% of molecules in clones above 20 RNA copies, effectors over 97%.

Methods described previously, with TCR primers listed, were used for bulk TCR libraries. Each CDR3 protein gets one entry after TCRdb re-called the PCR reads with MiXCR. The sample has around 460,000 distinct CDR3 sequences, about a quarter seen once. The V gene's germline CDR1 is KGHDR and CDR2 SFDVKD. The CDR3 spans 13 residues. Trimming shortened V by 5 bases and J by 5 bases, and 9 bases separated the two germline ends. The sample comprised naive CD8+ T cells from blood, with Jurkat cell RNA spiked in. The subset was: FACS-sorted CD8+CD4-CCR7+CD45RA+ naive T cells. This clonotype was sampled from a human donor in good health. Some libraries in this study had Jurkat cell RNA spiked in. The V call is TRBV24-1, the J call TRBJ2-1, with no clear D. In DNA, the CDR3 is TGTGCCACCAGTGGCCAGAAGAACAATGAGCAGTTCTTC. Translated, it gives CATSGQKNNEQFF.